These 14 T cell receptor beta chains were all obtained from the same sample, sequenced in a study of blood T cells in healthy people across ages. A second roughly 6 to 11 cycle PCR used barcoded and J-beta primers. TCRdb recomputed calls from the 5' RACE reads with MiXCR, one row per CDR3 protein. The sample lists about a million distinct CDR3 sequences; approximately 49% were seen once. The sample was blood. Receptors originate from a man aged 25-40 years in good health.

The chain is built from TRBV5-1 and TRBJ1-1; D unresolved. The germline CDR1 and CDR2 sequences are SGHRS and YFSETQ. The CDR3 spans 13 residues. V dropped 0 bases and J dropped 0 bases, with 3 bases sitting between them. CDR3 bases: TGCGCCAGCAGCTTGGTTGTGAACACTGAAGCTTTCTTT. Translated, it gives CASSLVVNTEAFF. Looking up the rest from reference TRBV5-1 and TRBJ1-1 gives the full variable domain: KAGVTQTPRYLIKTRGQQVTLSCSPISGHRSVSWYQQTPGQGLQFLFEYFSETQRNKGNFPGRFSGRQFSNSRSEMNVSTLELGDSALYLCASSLVVNTEAFFGQGTRLTVV.

Only a few counts were recorded for this clonotype. The V and J genes are TRBV20-1 and TRBJ2-5; a possible D gene is TRBD2 (7 bases). In germline, CDR1 is DFQATT, CDR2 SNEGSKA (reference sequence). This CDR3 comprises 14 residues. V was trimmed by 3 bases and J by 0 bases, leaving 11 bases between them. The CDR3 coding sequence is TGCAGTGCTAGTAGGGGGGGCTACCAAGAGACCCAGTACTTC. The encoded protein is CSASRGGYQETQYF.

V gene TRBV21-1 combines with J gene TRBJ2-5. TRBV21-1 is shown as a pseudogene. This CDR3 has 15 amino acids. Written as DNA, the CDR3 is TGTGCCAGCAGCAAAAGCAGATTAACCATAGAGACCCAGTACTTC. Protein product: CASSKSRLTIETQYF.

This clonotype was seen a handful of times. The chain has TRBV30 and TRBJ2-1; no reliable D call. Per germline, CDR1 GTSNPN and CDR2 SVGIG (reference sequence). The CDR3 is 12 residues long. V lost 3 bases and J lost 6, with 9 bases in between. The CDR3 is CAWRVDGNEQFF. The CDR3, as DNA: TGTGCCTGGAGGGTCGATGGCAATGAGCAGTTCTTC.

The chain couples TRBV9 to TRBJ2-3; 13 positions match TRBD2. This CDR3 is 16 amino acids long. The germline gives CDR1 SGDLS, CDR2 YYNGEE. V lost 4 bases to trimming and J lost 3 bases; unmatched junction nucleotides: 5. In DNA form, the CDR3 reads TGTGCCAGCAGCACCGGGACTAGCGGGGAAACAGATACGCAGTATTTT. Protein product: CASSTGTSGETDTQYF.

This clonotype was observed a few times. The V call is TRBV2, the J call TRBJ2-1, with D possibly called TRBD1 or TRBD2 (5 bases each). CDR3 length: 17 residues. Germline V gene sequence: CDR1 SNHLY, CDR2 FYNNEI. With 4 bases removed from V and 1 base from J, the gap between germline ends came to 17 bases. CDR3 loop: CASSAPGRGISYNEQFF. CDR3 coding DNA: TGTGCCAGCAGTGCCCCGGGACGAGGAATATCCTACAATGAGCAGTTCTTC.

The chain employs TRBV9 and TRBJ2-6; the match to TRBD2 covers 7 bases. The CDR3 contains 14 residues. CDR1 is SGDLS and CDR2 is YYNGEE in the germline V gene. V shed 2 bases and J 8 bases; nucleotides not matched to a gene: 4. CDR3 sequence: CASSVRGGSNVLTF. CDR3 nucleotides: TGTGCCAGCAGCGTCCGGGGAGGGTCCAACGTCCTGACTTTC.

The CDR3 sequence: CAIMNSFGQPQHF. CDR3 bases: TGTGCCATCATGAACAGCTTTGGTCAGCCCCAGCATTTT. V and J are TRBV10-3 and TRBJ1-5; D remains unclear. The CDR3 has 13 residues. Germline V CDR1 and CDR2: ENHRY, SYGVKD. Trimming shortened V by 7 bases and J by 6 bases, and 13 bases separated the two germline ends.

The rearrangement links TRBV5-1 to TRBJ1-2; the match to TRBD1 covers 9 bases. V lost 2 bases to trimming and J lost 5 bases; unmatched junction nucleotides: 10. This CDR3 is built from 16 residues. The V gene's germline CDR1 is SGHRS and CDR2 YFSETQ. The CDR3 sequence: CASSLDPGTGSYGYTF. In nucleotides, the CDR3 is TGCGCCAGCAGCTTAGACCCCGGGACAGGGTCATATGGCTACACCTTC.

This clonotype appeared a few times. The rearrangement joins TRBV5-1 to TRBJ2-1; 9 nucleotides match TRBD1. Per germline, CDR1 SGHRS and CDR2 YFSETQ. CDR3 size: 17 residues. Germline trimming cut 4 bases from V and 3 bases from J; bases unmatched to any gene: 11. The CDR3 DNA follows: TGCGCCAGCAGCAGCCCAGCAGGACAGGGGTTCTACAATGAGCAGTTCTTC. This translates into CASSSPAGQGFYNEQFF.

The chain employs TRBV9 and TRBJ2-3; 10 nucleotides align to TRBD2. Germline lookup yields CDR1 SGDLS and CDR2 YYNGEE. The CDR3 runs 17 residues. The V and J ends lost 0 bases and 0 bases, in that order; junction bases with no gene match: 4. The CDR3 sequence: CASSVEASGSSTDTQYF. DNA for the CDR3: TGTGCCAGCAGCGTAGAGGCTAGCGGGAGTAGCACAGATACGCAGTATTTT. Variable domain in full (rest from reference TRBV9 and TRBJ2-3): DSGVTQTPKHLITATGQRVTLRCSPRSGDLSVYWYQQSLDQGLQFLIQYYNGEERAKGNILERFSAQQFPDLHSELNLSSLELGDSALYFCASSVEASGSSTDTQYFGPGTRLTVL.

The chain links TRBV20-1 to TRBJ1-1, with D possibly being TRBD1 (6 bases). Deletions cut 7 bases from V and 0 bases from J, with 15 bases between. The germline V gene encodes CDR1 DFQATT and CDR2 SNEGSKA (reference sequence). The CDR3 covers 14 residues. The CDR3 bases are TGCAGTGACGCGGGGGGCCGCATGAACACTGAAGCTTTCTTT. As protein: CSDAGGRMNTEAFF.

The genes are TRBV7-2 and TRBJ1-4; no firm D call. V lost 1 base, J lost 0 bases, and 9 bases lay in between. This CDR3 is 16 amino acids long. Per germline, CDR1 SGHTA and CDR2 FQGNSA. The CDR3 loop reads CASSLVGLTTNEKLFF. In DNA, the CDR3 is TGTGCCAGCAGCTTAGTAGGACTGACAACTAATGAAAAACTGTTTTTT.

This chain joins TRBV6-6 and TRBJ1-5; 8 positions agree with TRBD1. Germline values: CDR1 MNHNY, CDR2 SVGAGI (reference sequence). The V gene end was trimmed by 6 bases and the J gene end by 7 bases; junction bases not matched to a gene: 14. The CDR3 is 16 amino acids. For the CDR3, the DNA is TGTGCCAGCAGCTATCCGGGACAGGAGGCCCCGCAGCCCCAGCATTTT. Its translation is CASSYPGQEAPQPQHF.